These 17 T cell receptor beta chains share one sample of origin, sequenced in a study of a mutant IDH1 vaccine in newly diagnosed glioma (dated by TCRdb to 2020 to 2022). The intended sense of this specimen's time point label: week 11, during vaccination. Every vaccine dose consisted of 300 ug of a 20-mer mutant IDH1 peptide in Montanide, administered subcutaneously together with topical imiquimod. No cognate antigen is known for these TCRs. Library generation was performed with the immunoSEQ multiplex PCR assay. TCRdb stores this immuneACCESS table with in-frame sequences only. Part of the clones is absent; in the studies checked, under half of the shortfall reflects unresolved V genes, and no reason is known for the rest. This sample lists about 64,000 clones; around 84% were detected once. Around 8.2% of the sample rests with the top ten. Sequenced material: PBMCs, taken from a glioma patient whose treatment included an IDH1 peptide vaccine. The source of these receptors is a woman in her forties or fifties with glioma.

The CDR3 loop reads CASSVGILSSYEQYF. The CDR3 nucleotides read TGTGCCAGCAGCGTAGGAATATTAAGCTCCTACGAGCAGTACTTC. The chain combines TRBV9 with TRBJ2-7; D is undetermined. Germline V gene data show CDR1 as SGDLS and CDR2 as YYNGEE. V was cut by 0 bases and J by 0 bases, with 10 bases left in between. The CDR3 is 15 residues long.

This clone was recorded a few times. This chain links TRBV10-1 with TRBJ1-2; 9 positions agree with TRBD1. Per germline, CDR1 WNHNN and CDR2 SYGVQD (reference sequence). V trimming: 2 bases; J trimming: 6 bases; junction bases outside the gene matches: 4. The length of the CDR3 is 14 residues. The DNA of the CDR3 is TGCGCCAGCAGTGAGAGGGACAGGGCGGATGGCTACACCTTC. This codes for CASSERDRADGYTF.

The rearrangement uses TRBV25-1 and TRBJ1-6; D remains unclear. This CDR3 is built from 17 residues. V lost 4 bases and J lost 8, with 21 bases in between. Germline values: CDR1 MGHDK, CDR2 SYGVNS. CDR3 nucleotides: TGTGCCAGCAGTGCGACCACCAATCTCCACCATGATTCACCCCTCCACTTT. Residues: CASSATTNLHHDSPLHF.

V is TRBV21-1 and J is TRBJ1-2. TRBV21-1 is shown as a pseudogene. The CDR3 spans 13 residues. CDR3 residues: CATRGPGADGYTF. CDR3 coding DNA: TGTGCCACCCGGGGCCCGGGGGCGGATGGCTACACCTTC.

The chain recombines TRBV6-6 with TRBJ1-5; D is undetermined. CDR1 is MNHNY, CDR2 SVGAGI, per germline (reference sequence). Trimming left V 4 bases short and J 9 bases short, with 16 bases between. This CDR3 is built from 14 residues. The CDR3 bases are TGTGCCAGCAGTTCCGATGGACCTAGGGCGCCCCAGCATTTT. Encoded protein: CASSSDGPRAPQHF.

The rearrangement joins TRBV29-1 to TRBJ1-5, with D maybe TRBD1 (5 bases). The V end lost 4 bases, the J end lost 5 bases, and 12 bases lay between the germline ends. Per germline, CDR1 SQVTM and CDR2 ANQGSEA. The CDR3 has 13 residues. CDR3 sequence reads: CSVAPGGYQPQHF. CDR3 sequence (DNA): TGCAGCGTTGCCCCGGGGGGATATCAGCCCCAGCATTTT.

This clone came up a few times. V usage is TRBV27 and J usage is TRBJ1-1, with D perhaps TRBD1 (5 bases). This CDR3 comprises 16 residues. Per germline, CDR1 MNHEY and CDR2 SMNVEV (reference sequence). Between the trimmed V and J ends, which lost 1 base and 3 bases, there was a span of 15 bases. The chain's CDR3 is CASSLFVAGHDTEAFF. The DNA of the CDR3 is TGTGCCAGCAGTTTATTCGTGGCAGGGCATGACACTGAAGCTTTCTTT.

The CDR3 sequence is CAWYPGTSVTGEQFF. The CDR3 DNA is TGTGCCTGGTACCCCGGGACTAGCGTTACTGGTGAGCAGTTCTTC. This sequence joins TRBV30 and TRBJ2-1; 10 positions match TRBD2. The CDR3 spans 15 residues. The ends lost 5 bases at V and 9 bases at J; junction bases unmatched: 13. Germline assignment: CDR1 GTSNPN and CDR2 SVGIG (reference sequence). Looking up the rest from reference TRBV30 and TRBJ2-1 gives the full variable domain: SQTIHQWPATLVQPVGSPLSLECTVEGTSNPNLYWYRQAAGRGLQLLFYSVGIGQISSEVPQNLSASRPQDRQFILSSKKLLLSDSGFYLCAWYPGTSVTGEQFFGPGTRLTVL.

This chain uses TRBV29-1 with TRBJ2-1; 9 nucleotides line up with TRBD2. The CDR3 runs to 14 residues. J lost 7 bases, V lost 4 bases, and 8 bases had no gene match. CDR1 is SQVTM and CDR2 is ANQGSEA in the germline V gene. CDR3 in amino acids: CSVGRLAGNNEQFF. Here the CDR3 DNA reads TGCAGCGTTGGGCGGCTAGCGGGGAATAATGAGCAGTTCTTC.

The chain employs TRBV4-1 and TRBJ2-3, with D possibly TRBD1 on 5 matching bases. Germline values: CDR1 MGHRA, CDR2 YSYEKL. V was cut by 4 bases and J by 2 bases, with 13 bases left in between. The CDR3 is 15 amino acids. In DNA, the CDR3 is TGCGCCAGCAGCCCAGAAGAGACAGTCACAGATACGCAGTATTTT. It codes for CASSPEETVTDTQYF.

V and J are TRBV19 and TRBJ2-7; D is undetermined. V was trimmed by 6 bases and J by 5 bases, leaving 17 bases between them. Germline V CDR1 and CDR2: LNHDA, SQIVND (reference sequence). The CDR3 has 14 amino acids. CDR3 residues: CASRPQHRWDEQYF. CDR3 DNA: TGTGCCAGTAGACCACAGCACCGATGGGACGAGCAGTACTTC.

The CDR3 is CASSEAPGRSGNTIYF. For the CDR3, the DNA is TGTGCCAGCAGCGAGGCACCGGGCCGCTCTGGAAACACCATATATTTT. The V call is TRBV7-2, the J call TRBJ1-3, with D uncertain. The germline CDR1 and CDR2 sequences are SGHTA and FQGNSA. Trimming cost V 5 bases and J 0 bases, with 14 bases left between them. The CDR3 spans 16 residues.

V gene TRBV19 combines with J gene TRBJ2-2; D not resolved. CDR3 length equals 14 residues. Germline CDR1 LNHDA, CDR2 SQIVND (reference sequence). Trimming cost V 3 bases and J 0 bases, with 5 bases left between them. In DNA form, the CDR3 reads TGTGCCAGTAGTATCGCCCCGAACACCGGGGAGCTGTTTTTT. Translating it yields CASSIAPNTGELFF.

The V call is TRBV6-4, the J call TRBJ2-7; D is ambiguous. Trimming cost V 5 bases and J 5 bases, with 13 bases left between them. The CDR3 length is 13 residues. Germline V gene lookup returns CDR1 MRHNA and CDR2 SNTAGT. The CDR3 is CASSIASGHEQYF. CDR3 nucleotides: TGTGCCAGCAGTATAGCCTCCGGGCACGAGCAGTACTTC.

Written as DNA, the CDR3 is TGTGCCAGCAGCTACGACAACTCTGGGGCCAACGTCCTGACTTTC. Translation: CASSYDNSGANVLTF. This rearrangement joins TRBV7-9 to TRBJ2-6; D ambiguous. Per the germline V gene, CDR1 is SEHNR and CDR2 is FQNEAQ (reference sequence). The CDR3 length is 15 residues. Trimming removed 4 bases at V and 0 bases at J, with 7 bases between.

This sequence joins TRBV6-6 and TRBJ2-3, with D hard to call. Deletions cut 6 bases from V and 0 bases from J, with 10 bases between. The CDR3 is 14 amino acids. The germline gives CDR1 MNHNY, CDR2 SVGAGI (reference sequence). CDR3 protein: CASSPFVSTDTQYF. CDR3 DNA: TGTGCCAGCAGCCCCTTTGTTAGCACAGATACGCAGTATTTT.

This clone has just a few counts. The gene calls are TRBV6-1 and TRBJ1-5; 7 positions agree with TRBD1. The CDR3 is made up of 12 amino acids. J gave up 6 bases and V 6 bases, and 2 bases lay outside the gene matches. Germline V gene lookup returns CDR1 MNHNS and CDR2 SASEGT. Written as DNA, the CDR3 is TGTGCCAGCAGACAGGGGATTCAGCCCCAGCATTTT. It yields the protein CASRQGIQPQHF.